The 27 T cell receptor beta chains listed next were all sequenced from one sample in a study of Ad26.COV2.S vaccination and SARS-CoV-2 variants. Data came from immunoSEQ multiplex PCR; TCRdb stores just in-frame clones and leaves some out. The sample has some 410,000 clones, about nine tenths seen once; the top ten hold more than 1.5%. Treatment here: some 20 received Ad26.COV2.S at low or high dose, single or two shots; several received placebo; per-sample allocation not given. All samples were drawn on day 63, counting from the first vaccine or placebo injection. Sequenced here: peripheral blood, sampled in a trial of Ad26.COV2.S vaccine versus placebo. These TCRs come from a person between 18 and 65 years old who received the Ad26.COV2.S COVID-19 vaccine or a placebo.

The chain uses TRBV28 and TRBJ1-2, with TRBD1 matching 7 bases. The germline V gene has CDR1 MDHEN and CDR2 SYDVKM. The CDR3 contains 14 residues. V lost 4 bases and J lost 9; bases outside the gene matches: 11. The CDR3 bases are TGTGCCAGCAGTTCGGGACAGTTTATGGTACGCTACACCTTC. It is translated as CASSSGQFMVRYTF.

This chain joins TRBV20-1 and TRBJ2-3; no reliable D call. V was trimmed by 3 bases and J by 2 bases, leaving 12 bases between them. CDR3 length equals 14 residues. CDR1 is DFQATT and CDR2 is SNEGSKA in the germline V gene (reference sequence). The CDR3 here is CSASRTDHTDTQYF. CDR3 in DNA: TGCAGTGCTAGTCGAACGGACCACACAGATACGCAGTATTTT.

This clone was detected only a few times. J is TRBJ2-7 and V is TRBV9; the D gene is possibly TRBD1 (6 bases). This CDR3 spans 14 amino acids. V was cut by 2 bases and J by 3 bases, with 12 bases left in between. In germline, CDR1 is SGDLS, CDR2 YYNGEE. CDR3 amino acids: CASSVSGDLYEQYF. The CDR3 coding sequence is TGTGCCAGCAGCGTCTCAGGGGATCTCTACGAGCAGTACTTC.

The rearrangement links TRBV30 to TRBJ2-2, with D unclear. The length of the CDR3 is 12 residues. Germline V gene sequence: CDR1 GTSNPN, CDR2 SVGIG (reference sequence). The V gene lost 2 bases and the J gene lost 6 bases, with 7 bases spanning the gap. The CDR3 DNA is TGTGCCTGGAGTCCTCGGTCCGGGGAGCTGTTTTTT. Translation gives CAWSPRSGELFF.

This clone was seen only a few times. This chain uses TRBV7-6 with TRBJ1-6; no clear D. This CDR3 region has 16 residues. The germline V gene encodes CDR1 SGHVS and CDR2 FNYEAQ. Trimming shortened V by 5 bases and J by 0 bases, and 11 bases separated the two germline ends. CDR3 protein: CASSDRRSSYNSPLHF. The CDR3 DNA reads as TGTGCCAGCAGCGACCGACGGAGCTCCTATAATTCACCCCTCCACTTT.

V usage is TRBV20-1 and J usage is TRBJ2-1; a weak D match, TRBD1 (6 bases). From germline, CDR1 is DFQATT and CDR2 SNEGSKA (reference sequence). V was pared by 3 bases and J by 10 bases, with 16 bases between. The CDR3 contains 13 residues. The CDR3 region has the DNA TGCAGTGCTAGTGTGGGGGCCTGGCAAGAGCAGTTCTTC. It yields the protein CSASVGAWQEQFF.

J is TRBJ1-3 and V is TRBV6-5; D remains ambiguous. V lost 4 bases, J lost 0 bases, and 10 bases lay in between. From germline, CDR1 is MNHEY and CDR2 SVGAGI. This CDR3 spans 15 amino acids. The CDR3, as DNA: TGTGCCAGCAGTTTCAGTTTCTACTCTGGAAACACCATATATTTT. Its translation: CASSFSFYSGNTIYF.

The chain couples TRBV4-3 to TRBJ1-4; 7 nucleotides align to TRBD1. Germline V CDR1 and CDR2: LGHNA, YSLEER. The V gene end was trimmed by 0 bases and the J gene end by 4 bases; junction bases not matched to a gene: 5. The CDR3 length is 16 residues. In DNA, the CDR3 is TGCGCCAGCAGCCAAGATATTGGGACAGTTAATGAAAAACTGTTTTTT. This gives the protein CASSQDIGTVNEKLFF.

As DNA, the CDR3 is TGTGCCAGCACTGGGAGCTCCTACGAGCAGTACTTC. Its protein product is CASTGSSYEQYF. The chain uses TRBV19 and TRBJ2-7; D perhaps matches TRBD2 (5 bases). This CDR3 comprises 12 residues. Trimming stripped 9 bases from V and 0 bases from J, with 9 bases between. The germline V gene has CDR1 LNHDA and CDR2 SQIVND (reference sequence).

The gene calls are TRBV20-1 and TRBJ1-1, with D perhaps matching TRBD1 (6 bases). The CDR3 loop spans 10 amino acids. Germline CDR1 DFQATT, CDR2 SNEGSKA (reference sequence). V was pared by 3 bases and J by 12 bases, with 11 bases between. The CDR3 DNA reads as TGCAGTGCTAGCCAGGGGTTAACTTTCTTT. Translating it yields CSASQGLTFF.

The chain employs TRBV21-1 and TRBJ2-4; the table names TRBD1, a call not compared with the DNA. TRBV21-1 is a known pseudogene. The CDR3 loop spans 21 amino acids. CDR3 nucleotides: TGTGCCAGCAGCATACGACAAATTTACAGGGACGAGTCCTCGGCCAAAAACATTCAGTACTTC. As protein: CASSIRQIYRDESSAKNIQYF.

The gene calls are TRBV11-2 and TRBJ1-4, with 7 bases that match TRBD1. This CDR3 spans 14 amino acids. With 1 base clipped from V and 7 bases from J, the junction kept 3 bases outside the gene matches. Germline-derived CDR1 and CDR2 are SGHAT and FQNNGV. The CDR3 protein is CASSLGAGGEKLFF. The CDR3 nucleotides are TGTGCCAGCAGCTTAGGGGCAGGGGGTGAAAAACTGTTTTTT. Filled out from reference TRBV11-2 and TRBJ1-4, the complete variable domain reads EAGVAQSPRYKIIEKRQSVAFWCNPISGHATLYWYQQILGQGPKLLIQFQNNGVVDDSQLPKDRFSAERLKGVDSTLKIQPAKLEDSAVYLCASSLGAGGEKLFFGSGTQLSVL.

Regarding this clone: One end of the junction varies from germline; a read error may be responsible. This chain links TRBV28 with TRBJ2-7; TRBD2 matches at 9 bases. Germline assignment: CDR1 MDHEN and CDR2 SYDVKM. This CDR3 is built from 11 residues. CDR3 amino acids: CASKVAGEEIF. The CDR3 coding sequence is TGTGCCAGCAAGGTAGCGGGGGAGGAAATCTTC. The whole variable domain, filled in from reference TRBV28 and TRBJ2-7, reads DVKVTQSSRYLVKRTGEKVFLECVQDMDHENMFWYRQDPGLGLRLIYFSYDVKMKEKGDIPEGYSVSREKKERFSLILESASTNQTSMYLCASKVAGEEIFGPGTRLTVT.

V and J are TRBV7-9 and TRBJ2-5; possible D gene TRBD2, 5 bases. The length of the CDR3 is 13 residues. Trimming took 5 bases from V and 3 from J, leaving 10 bases between them. The germline gives CDR1 SEHNR, CDR2 FQNEAQ (reference sequence). CDR3 loop: CASSGPGEETQYF. CDR3 DNA: TGTGCCAGCAGCGGACCCGGGGAAGAGACCCAGTACTTC.

This chain uses TRBV7-9 with TRBJ1-2, with a possible D match to TRBD1 (6 bases). V lost 1 base and J lost 2, with 8 bases in between. CDR1 SEHNR and CDR2 FQNEAQ come from the germline V gene (reference sequence). This CDR3 region has 14 residues. In DNA, the CDR3 is TGTGCCAGCAGCTTAGACCAGGGGAACTATGGCTACACCTTC. It encodes CASSLDQGNYGYTF. Looking up the rest from reference TRBV7-9 and TRBJ1-2 gives the full variable domain: DTGVSQNPRHKITKRGQNVTFRCDPISEHNRLYWYRQTLGQGPEFLTYFQNEAQLEKSRLLSDRFSAERPKGSFSTLEIQRTEQGDSAMYLCASSLDQGNYGYTFGSGTRLTVV.

This chain uses TRBV4-1 with TRBJ1-4; 8 bases are a match to TRBD1. The germline CDR1 and CDR2 sequences are MGHRA and YSYEKL. Trimming at V came to 3 bases and at J to 7 bases, leaving 7 bases not matched to a gene. This CDR3 contains 15 residues. The CDR3 here is CASSHSTGGAEKLFF. For the CDR3, the DNA is TGCGCCAGCAGCCACAGCACAGGGGGAGCTGAAAAACTGTTTTTT.

The rearrangement links TRBV3-1 (or the pseudogene TRBV3-2) to TRBJ1-2; unclear D gene. V lost 4 bases to trimming and J lost 1 base, with 10 bases between them. The CDR3 runs to 14 residues. Per germline, CDR1 LGHDT and CDR2 YNNKEL (reference sequence). CDR3 protein: CASSLQRDNYGYTF. The DNA for the CDR3 is TGTGCCAGCAGCCTCCAACGAGATAACTATGGCTACACCTTC.

This rearrangement joins TRBV19 to TRBJ2-7; 10 bases fit TRBD1. The CDR3 consists of 15 residues. The V gene end was trimmed by 6 bases and the J gene end by 3 bases; junction bases not matched to a gene: 8. Germline CDR1 and CDR2: LNHDA and SQIVND (reference sequence). CDR3 region: CASRPDRGGYYEQYF. CDR3 sequence (DNA): TGTGCCAGTAGGCCGGACAGGGGGGGTTACTACGAGCAGTACTTC.

The chain links TRBV4-2 to TRBJ2-3, with 11 nucleotides matching TRBD1. Germline CDR1 reads LGHNA; CDR2 reads YNFKEQ. The CDR3 is made up of 17 amino acids. V was clipped by 0 bases and J by 1 base; unmatched bases: 3. CDR3 nucleotides: TGTGCCAGCAGCCAAGAGTGGGGACAGGGGGGCACAGATACGCAGTATTTT. Translation gives CASSQEWGQGGTDTQYF.

The chain recombines TRBV6-4 with TRBJ2-5; D perhaps matches TRBD2 (5 bases). The V gene's germline CDR1 is MRHNA and CDR2 SNTAGT. There are 16 residues in the CDR3. The V end lost 0 bases, the J end lost 3 bases, and 14 bases lay between the germline ends. The CDR3 loop reads CASSDSKDTAEETQYF. DNA of the CDR3: TGTGCCAGCAGTGACTCGAAGGATACAGCGGAAGAGACCCAGTACTTC.

As regards this clone: The sample has other DNA sequences that encode this CDR3 too. V is TRBV6-5 and J is TRBJ1-2, with a tentative D call TRBD1 (6 bases). Germline lookup yields CDR1 MNHEY and CDR2 SVGAGI. The germline V and J ends were trimmed by 5 bases and 8 bases, with 12 bases remaining between them. CDR3 length equals 12 residues. CDR3 DNA sequence: TGTGCCAGCAGTCTCGGGGGCTACGGCTACACCTTC. Amino acid sequence: CASSLGGYGYTF.

The chain recombines TRBV7-6 with TRBJ1-1, with TRBD1 matching 7 bases. CDR3 length equals 15 residues. CDR1 SGHVS and CDR2 FNYEAQ come from the germline V gene. The trim removed 0 bases at V and 7 bases at J, leaving 8 bases unmatched. In DNA, the CDR3 is TGTGCCAGCAGCTTAGCTCCGGGACAGTTTTTTGAAGCTTTCTTT. Its translation: CASSLAPGQFFEAFF.

A few counts support this clone. The chain couples TRBV7-2 to TRBJ2-2; D is possibly TRBD2 (6 bases). V shed 5 bases and J shed 6 bases, with 16 bases lying between them. CDR1 is SGHTA and CDR2 is FQGNSA in the germline V gene. The CDR3 contains 15 residues. CDR3 region: CASSLGLDFAGELFF. The CDR3 DNA sequence: TGTGCCAGCAGCCTGGGACTGGATTTCGCCGGGGAGCTGTTTTTT. The full variable domain, completed using reference TRBV7-2 and TRBJ2-2, is GAGVSQSPSNKVTEKGKDVELRCDPISGHTALYWYRQSLGQGLEFLIYFQGNSAPDKSGLPSDRFSAERTGGSVSTLTIQRTQQEDSAVYLCASSLGLDFAGELFFGEGSRLTVL.

The rearrangement joins TRBV3-1 (or the pseudogene TRBV3-2) to TRBJ1-6, with 7 bases fitting TRBD1. V lost 5 bases, J lost 4 bases, and 14 bases stayed unmatched. CDR3 length equals 18 residues. Per the germline V gene, CDR1 is LGHDT and CDR2 is YNNKEL (reference sequence). The chain's CDR3 is CASSSHRGAFSYNSPLHF. The CDR3 DNA reads TGTGCCAGCAGCTCCCACAGGGGTGCATTTTCATATAATTCACCCCTCCACTTT.

The chain carries TRBV7-2 and TRBJ2-7; 7 nucleotides match TRBD1. The CDR3 length is 15 residues. The germline V gene has CDR1 SGHTA and CDR2 FQGNSA. The V gene end was trimmed by 2 bases and the J gene end by 3 bases; junction bases not matched to a gene: 7. In nucleotides, the CDR3 is TGTGCCAGCAGCTTAAGGACAGGTCCCAGCTACGAGCAGTACTTC. This gives the protein CASSLRTGPSYEQYF. The entire variable domain, with the rest obtained from reference TRBV7-2 and TRBJ2-7, is as follows: GAGVSQSPSNKVTEKGKDVELRCDPISGHTALYWYRQSLGQGLEFLIYFQGNSAPDKSGLPSDRFSAERTGGSVSTLTIQRTQQEDSAVYLCASSLRTGPSYEQYFGPGTRLTVT.

The rearrangement joins TRBV25-1 to TRBJ2-2; D not certain. V lost 3 bases and J 7 bases, leaving 6 bases between the germline ends. The CDR3 is 12 residues long. Germline V CDR1 and CDR2: MGHDK, SYGVNS. The CDR3 loop reads CASSDSLGELFF. The CDR3 DNA is TGTGCCAGCAGTGATAGCCTCGGGGAGCTGTTTTTT.

The chain has TRBV6-1 and TRBJ2-2; no clear D. Germline V gives CDR1 MNHNS, CDR2 SASEGT. This CDR3 region has 15 residues. With 2 bases removed from V and 3 bases from J, the gap between germline ends came to 10 bases. Here the CDR3 reads CASSESMGYTGELFF. As DNA, the CDR3 is TGTGCCAGCAGTGAAAGCATGGGATACACCGGGGAGCTGTTTTTT.